This passage covers 20 T cell receptor beta chains from one sample sequenced in a study of T cell repertoires in cytomegalovirus infection. A single record per CDR3 protein comes from TCRdb applying MiXCR to the reads. The sample holds about 740,000 distinct CDR3 sequences; roughly 35% are singletons and the top ten take about 2.8%. Sequenced: PBMCs. The receptors derive from a human donor in good health (CMV status not recorded). Some clones in this sample may be carry-over from other donors' samples.

The chain has TRBV6-2 or TRBV6-3 and TRBJ1-5, with D maybe TRBD1 (5 bases). Trimming took 2 bases from V and 8 from J, leaving 10 bases between them. Germline V gene data show CDR1 as MNHEY and CDR2 as SVGEGT. There are 13 residues in the CDR3. CDR3 DNA: TGTGCCAGCAGTTACCAGGGTGGGGAGCCCCAGCATTTT. Encoded protein: CASSYQGGEPQHF.

This clonotype was seen a few times. The chain uses TRBV19 and TRBJ1-1, with D possibly TRBD1 on 5 matching bases. The germline V gene has CDR1 LNHDA and CDR2 SQIVND (reference sequence). V was pared by 7 bases and J by 2 bases, with 14 bases between. The CDR3 loop spans 14 amino acids. The chain's CDR3 is CASTLRGPNTEAFF. The CDR3 coding sequence is TGTGCCAGTACCCTGAGGGGCCCAAACACTGAAGCTTTCTTT. The full variable domain, its missing parts supplied by reference TRBV19 and TRBJ1-1, is DGGITQSPKYLFRKEGQNVTLSCEQNLNHDAMYWYRQDPGQGLRLIYYSQIVNDFQKGDIAEGYSVSREKKESFPLTVTSAQKNPTAFYLCASTLRGPNTEAFFGQGTRLTVV.

This clonotype was counted only a few times. The V and J genes are TRBV7-3 and TRBJ2-3; D possibly corresponds to TRBD2 (7 bases). The CDR3 sequence is 16 residues long. The germline V and J ends were trimmed by 3 bases and 2 bases, with 15 bases remaining between them. CDR1 and CDR2 from the germline V gene are SGHTA and FQGTGA. Here the CDR3 reads CASSLGGGAFTDTQYF. CDR3 in DNA: TGTGCCAGCAGCTTGGGGGGGGGGGCCTTCACAGATACGCAGTATTTT.

The J gene is TRBJ2-7, the V gene TRBV19, with D possibly being TRBD2 (6 bases). This CDR3 spans 15 amino acids. Germline V gives CDR1 LNHDA, CDR2 SQIVND (reference sequence). The ends were cut back, 5 bases at V and 6 bases at J, with 20 bases in the middle. Here the CDR3 DNA reads TGTGCCAGTAGTTTATCCGGGGGTTCGATGACCGAGCAGTACTTC. Protein sequence: CASSLSGGSMTEQYF.

Comment on this clonotype: One end of the junction varies from germline; a read error may be responsible. The chain has TRBV20-1 and TRBJ2-3; D gene unclear. Germline CDR1 DFQATT, CDR2 SNEGSKA (reference sequence). The CDR3 totals 15 residues. The CDR3 loop is CSARDSRTAADTQYF. CDR3 in DNA: TGCAGTGCTAGAGATTCACGGACGGCGGCAGATACTCAGTATTTT.

This clonotype occurred a few times. The rearrangement links TRBV24-1 to TRBJ2-2, with 9 bases matching TRBD1. Per germline, CDR1 KGHDR and CDR2 SFDVKD. V lost 7 bases, J lost 2 bases, and 4 bases stayed unmatched. The CDR3 sequence is 15 residues long. This CDR3 is CATRGTGFNTGELFF. CDR3 coding DNA: TGTGCCACCAGGGGGACAGGGTTTAACACCGGGGAGCTGTTTTTT.

The chain has TRBV6-4 and TRBJ2-1, with D perhaps assigned TRBD1 or TRBD2 (6 bases each). CDR3 length: 15 residues. V lost 3 bases and J lost 5, with 14 bases in between. The V gene's germline CDR1 is MRHNA and CDR2 SNTAGT. The CDR3 region is CASSEGGGTHNEQFF. The CDR3 DNA follows: TGTGCCAGCAGTGAGGGTGGCGGGACACACAATGAGCAGTTCTTC.

The chain is built from TRBV13 and TRBJ1-2, with D possibly being TRBD1 (5 bases). Germline V gene lookup returns CDR1 PRHDT and CDR2 FYEKMQ (reference sequence). CDR3 length: 14 amino acids. Between the trimmed V and J ends, which lost 0 bases and 4 bases, there was a span of 9 bases. CDR3 protein: CASSLGPDSYGYTF. The CDR3 coding sequence is TGTGCCAGCAGCTTAGGTCCAGACAGCTATGGCTACACCTTC.

V gene TRBV27 combines with J gene TRBJ1-2; a possible D gene is TRBD1 (6 bases). Germline assignment: CDR1 MNHEY and CDR2 SMNVEV (reference sequence). The CDR3 extends over 14 amino acids. Trimming removed 6 bases from V and 1 base from J, with 12 bases in between. The CDR3 spells CASRGAGSNYGYTF. The CDR3 DNA is TGTGCCAGCAGGGGGGCAGGAAGTAACTATGGCTACACCTTC.

The count of this clonotype is one. The chain recombines TRBV7-9 with TRBJ2-7; tentatively, D is TRBD2 (5 bases). Per germline, CDR1 SEHNR and CDR2 FQNEAQ (reference sequence). CDR3 length: 18 residues. V was trimmed by 0 bases and J by 3 bases, leaving 21 bases between them. The DNA for the CDR3 is TGTGCCAGCAGCTTAGCGGACTTTCCTCCTGGGTTGAGCTACGAGCAGTACTTC. Its translation: CASSLADFPPGLSYEQYF. Based on the CDR3 plus reference TRBV7-9 and TRBJ2-7, the full variable domain is DTGVSQNPRHKITKRGQNVTFRCDPISEHNRLYWYRQTLGQGPEFLTYFQNEAQLEKSRLLSDRFSAERPKGSFSTLEIQRTEQGDSAMYLCASSLADFPPGLSYEQYFGPGTRLTVT.

The chain has TRBV29-1 and TRBJ1-2; the D gene is possibly TRBD1 (6 bases). CDR1 is SQVTM, CDR2 ANQGSEA, per germline. CDR3 length: 18 amino acids. V was cut by 7 bases and J by 8 bases, with 35 bases left in between. CDR3 loop: CSATLRPQTGGGDFGYTF. In nucleotides, the CDR3 is TGCAGCGCAACACTAAGACCTCAGACAGGTGGGGGGGATTTCGGCTACACCTTC.

V and J are TRBV6-1 and TRBJ2-3, with 13 bases lining up with TRBD2. The V segment lost 6 bases and the J segment 5 bases; nucleotides outside the gene matches: 8. Per the germline V gene, CDR1 is MNHNS and CDR2 is SASEGT. There are 16 residues in the CDR3. The CDR3 coding sequence is TGTGCCAGCAGCCGGACTAGCGGGGGTTGGATAGATACGCAGTATTTT. Translation: CASSRTSGGWIDTQYF.

The V and J genes are TRBV4-1 and TRBJ2-7; tentatively, D is TRBD2 (5 bases). This CDR3 has 16 amino acids. The V gene's germline CDR1 is MGHRA and CDR2 YSYEKL. V was pared by 5 bases and J by 6 bases, with 23 bases between. The CDR3: CASSLERFSGIGEQYF. In DNA form, the CDR3 reads TGCGCCAGCAGCTTGGAAAGATTCAGCGGAATTGGCGAGCAGTACTTC.

The chain joins TRBV2 to TRBJ1-5, with D uncertain. V was clipped by 4 bases and J by 8 bases, with 18 bases between them. From germline, CDR1 is SNHLY and CDR2 FYNNEI. The CDR3 extends over 15 amino acids. CDR3 nucleotides: TGTGCCAGCAGTGTAAGTGGCAGTGAAGCAGAGCCCCAGCATTTT. Protein: CASSVSGSEAEPQHF.

This clonotype turned up a few times. V gene TRBV27 combines with J gene TRBJ2-5, with D possibly matching TRBD1 (7 bases). Germline values: CDR1 MNHEY, CDR2 SMNVEV (reference sequence). Trimming stripped 5 bases from V and 5 bases from J, with 21 bases between. The CDR3 has 16 amino acids. The CDR3 loop reads CASSLYAPTGRETQYF. CDR3 nucleotide sequence: TGTGCCAGCAGTCTTTATGCCCCGACAGGGAGGGAGACCCAGTACTTC.

The chain links TRBV19 to TRBJ1-1, with unresolved D. The CDR3 has 13 amino acids. V shed 7 bases and J shed 7 bases, with 16 bases lying between them. In germline, CDR1 is LNHDA, CDR2 SQIVND (reference sequence). CDR3 nucleotides: TGTGCCAGTATAATTGGACGGACCATTGAAGCTTTCTTT. Its translation is CASIIGRTIEAFF.

The V and J genes are TRBV28 and TRBJ2-5; TRBD2 agrees at 9 bases. The trim removed 3 bases at V and 9 bases at J, leaving 20 bases unmatched. Germline V gene data show CDR1 as MDHEN and CDR2 as SYDVKM. There are 18 residues in the CDR3. The CDR3: CASSFPPPVAGAPKAQYF. CDR3 nucleotides: TGTGCCAGCAGTTTCCCCCCCCCGGTAGCGGGGGCACCTAAGGCCCAGTACTTC.

The chain's CDR3 is CASSLGSRQETQYF. The CDR3 DNA is TGTGCCAGCAGCTTGGGGAGCAGACAAGAGACCCAGTACTTC. V gene TRBV5-4 combines with J gene TRBJ2-5; no clear D. CDR1 SGHNT and CDR2 YYREEE come from the germline V gene (reference sequence). Between the trimmed V and J ends, which lost 0 bases and 2 bases, there was a span of 8 bases. The length of the CDR3 is 14 residues.

This clonotype was seen repeatedly, ten times or more. The gene calls are TRBV12-3 or TRBV12-4 and TRBJ1-5; D remains unclear. This CDR3 spans 12 amino acids. The V end was cut by 3 bases, the J end by 4 bases, with 4 bases between. The CDR3 DNA is TGTGCCAGCAGTTTCAATAATCAGCCCCAGCATTTT. Translated: CASSFNNQPQHF.

The chain joins TRBV20-1 to TRBJ2-2, with 7 bases lining up with TRBD1. There are 15 residues in the CDR3. J was trimmed by 0 bases and V by 6 bases; bases with no gene match: 7. The germline CDR1 and CDR2 sequences are DFQATT and SNEGSKA (reference sequence). Here the CDR3 reads CSARPGQTNTGELFF. In DNA form, the CDR3 reads TGCAGTGCCAGGCCGGGACAGACGAACACCGGGGAGCTGTTTTTT.